The present T cell receptor beta chain was sequenced within a study of control samples from healthy donors and cancer patients. Profiling relied on immunoSEQ multiplex PCR, and the TCRdb table lists in-frame clones only, not all of them. The sample lists 55,000 to 90,000 clones, approximately 84% occurring once. The germline V gene encodes CDR1 SEHNR and CDR2 FQNEAQ (reference sequence). The CDR3 spans 16 residues. Trimming removed 2 bases from V and 7 bases from J, with 17 bases in between. This chain connects TRBV7-9 to TRBJ2-2; TRBD2 is a possible D gene (7 bases). What was sequenced was blood. The receptor's source is a man aged 50-60 years in good health. The CDR3 DNA sequence: TGTGCCAGCAGCTTATCCTCACGGGGGGCCCTCGGGGAGCTGTTTTTT. Its protein product is CASSLSSRGALGELFF. The entire variable domain, with the rest obtained from reference TRBV7-9 and TRBJ2-2, is as follows: DTGVSQNPRHKITKRGQNVTFRCDPISEHNRLYWYRQTLGQGPEFLTYFQNEAQLEKSRLLSDRFSAERPKGSFSTLEIQRTEQGDSAMYLCASSLSSRGALGELFFGEGSRLTVL.